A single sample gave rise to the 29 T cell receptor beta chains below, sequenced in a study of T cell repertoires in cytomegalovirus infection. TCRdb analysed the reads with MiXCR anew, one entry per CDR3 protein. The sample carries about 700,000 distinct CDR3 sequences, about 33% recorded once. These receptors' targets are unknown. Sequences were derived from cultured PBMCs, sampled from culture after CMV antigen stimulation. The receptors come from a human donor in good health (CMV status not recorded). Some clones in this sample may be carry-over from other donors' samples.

The DNA of the CDR3 is TGTGCCACCGCCATTCGAGGTGTCCTTTCACCCCTCCACTTT. Translated: CATAIRGVLSPLHF. This chain joins TRBV19 and TRBJ1-6; D is unresolved. V dropped 10 bases and J dropped 9 bases, with 19 bases sitting between them. Germline values: CDR1 LNHDA, CDR2 SQIVND (reference sequence). The CDR3 runs to 14 residues.

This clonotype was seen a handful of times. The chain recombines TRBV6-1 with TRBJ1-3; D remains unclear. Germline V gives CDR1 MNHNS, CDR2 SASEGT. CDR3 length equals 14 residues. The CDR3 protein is CASTVDFSGNTIYF. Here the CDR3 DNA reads TGTGCTTCTACTGTCGACTTCTCTGGAAACACCATATATTTT.

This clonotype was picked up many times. This CDR3 reads CASSSRIQGPLHF. The CDR3 DNA reads TGTGCCAGCAGCTCAAGAATCCAGGGGCCCCTCCACTTT. The gene calls are TRBV7-2 and TRBJ1-6, with D possibly matching TRBD1 (6 bases). The germline gives CDR1 SGHTA, CDR2 FQGNSA. This CDR3 has 13 amino acids. Trimming stripped 4 bases from V and 13 bases from J, with 14 bases between.

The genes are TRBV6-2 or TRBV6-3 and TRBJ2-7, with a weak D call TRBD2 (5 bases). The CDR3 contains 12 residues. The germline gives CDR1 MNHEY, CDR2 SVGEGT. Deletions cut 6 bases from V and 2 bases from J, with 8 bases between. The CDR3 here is CASRTGTYEQYF. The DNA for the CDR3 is TGTGCCAGCAGGACCGGGACCTACGAGCAGTACTTC.

This CDR3 is CASSYRVLLTSSGGGEQFF. The DNA of the CDR3 is TGTGCCAGCAGCTACAGGGTCTTACTGACTAGCTCAGGGGGTGGTGAGCAGTTCTTC. The rearrangement uses TRBV7-2 and TRBJ2-1; tentatively, D is TRBD1 or TRBD2 (7 bases each). CDR1 and CDR2 (germline): SGHTA, FQGNSA. V lost 4 bases and J 9 bases, leaving 31 bases between the germline ends. This CDR3 contains 19 residues.

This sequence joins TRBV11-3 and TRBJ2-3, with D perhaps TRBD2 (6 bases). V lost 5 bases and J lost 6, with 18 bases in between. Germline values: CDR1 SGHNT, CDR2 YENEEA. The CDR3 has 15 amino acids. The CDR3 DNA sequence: TGTGCCAGCAGCCGCGGACTAACCCCCGAGGATACGCAGTATTTT. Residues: CASSRGLTPEDTQYF. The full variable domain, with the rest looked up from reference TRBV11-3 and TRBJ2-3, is EAGVVQSPRYKIIEKKQPVAFWCNPISGHNTLYWYLQNLGQGPELLIRYENEEAVDDSQLPKDRFSAERLKGVDSTLKIQPAELGDSAVYLCASSRGLTPEDTQYFGPGTRLTVL.

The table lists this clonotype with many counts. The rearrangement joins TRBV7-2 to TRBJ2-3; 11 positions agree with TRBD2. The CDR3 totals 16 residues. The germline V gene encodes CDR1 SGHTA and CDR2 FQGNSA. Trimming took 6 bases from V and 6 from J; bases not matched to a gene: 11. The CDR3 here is CASRGGTSGHLDTQYF. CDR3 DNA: TGTGCCAGCAGGGGTGGGACTAGCGGCCATTTGGATACGCAGTATTTT. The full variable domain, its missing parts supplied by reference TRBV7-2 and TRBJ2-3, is GAGVSQSPSNKVTEKGKDVELRCDPISGHTALYWYRQSLGQGLEFLIYFQGNSAPDKSGLPSDRFSAERTGGSVSTLTIQRTQQEDSAVYLCASRGGTSGHLDTQYFGPGTRLTVL.

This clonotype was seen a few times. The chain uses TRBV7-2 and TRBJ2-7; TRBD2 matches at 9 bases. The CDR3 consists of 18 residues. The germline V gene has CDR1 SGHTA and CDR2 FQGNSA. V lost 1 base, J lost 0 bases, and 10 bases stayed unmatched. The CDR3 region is CASSLVSGGSLSSYEQYF. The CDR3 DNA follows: TGTGCCAGCAGCTTAGTAAGCGGGGGGTCCTTAAGCTCCTACGAGCAGTACTTC.

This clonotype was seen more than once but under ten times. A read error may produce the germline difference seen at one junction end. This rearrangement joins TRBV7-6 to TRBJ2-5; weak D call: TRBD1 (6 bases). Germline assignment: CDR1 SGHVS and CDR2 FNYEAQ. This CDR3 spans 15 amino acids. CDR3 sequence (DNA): TGTGCCAGCAGATTAGGGGGAACAACGGGGGAGACCCAGTACTTC. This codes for CASRLGGTTGETQYF.

CDR3 sequence reads: CASSQVLGASSSGANVLTF. The CDR3, as DNA: TGCGCCAGCAGCCAAGTGTTAGGGGCTAGCAGCTCTGGGGCCAACGTCCTGACTTTC. This chain uses TRBV4-1 with TRBJ2-6; possibly TRBD1 or TRBD2 for D (5 bases each). V lost 1 base, J lost 0 bases, and 16 bases lay in between. CDR3 size: 19 residues. Per the germline V gene, CDR1 is MGHRA and CDR2 is YSYEKL.

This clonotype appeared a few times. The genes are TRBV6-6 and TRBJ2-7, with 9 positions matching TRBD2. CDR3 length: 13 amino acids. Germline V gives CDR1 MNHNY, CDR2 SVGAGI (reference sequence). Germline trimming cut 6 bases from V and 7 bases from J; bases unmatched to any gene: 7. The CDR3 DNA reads TGTGCCAGCAGGGGGACTAGCCTACTGGAGCAGTACTTC. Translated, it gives CASRGTSLLEQYF.

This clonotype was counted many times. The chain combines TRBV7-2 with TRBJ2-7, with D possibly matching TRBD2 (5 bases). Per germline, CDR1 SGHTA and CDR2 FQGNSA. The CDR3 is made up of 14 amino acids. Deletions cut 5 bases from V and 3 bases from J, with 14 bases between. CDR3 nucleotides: TGTGCCAGCAGCCCTGCCGGGGTCTACTACGAGCAGTACTTC. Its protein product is CASSPAGVYYEQYF.

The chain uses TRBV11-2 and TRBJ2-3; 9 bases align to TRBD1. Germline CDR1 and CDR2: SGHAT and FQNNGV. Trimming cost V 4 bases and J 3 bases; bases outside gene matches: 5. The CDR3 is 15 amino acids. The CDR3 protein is CASSSQGQGTDTQYF. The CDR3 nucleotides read TGTGCCAGCAGCTCTCAGGGACAGGGAACAGATACGCAGTATTTT.

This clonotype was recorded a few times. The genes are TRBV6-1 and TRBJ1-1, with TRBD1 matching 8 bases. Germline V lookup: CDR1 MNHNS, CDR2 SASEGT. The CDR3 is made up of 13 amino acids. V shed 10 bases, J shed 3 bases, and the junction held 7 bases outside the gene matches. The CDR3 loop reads CAIRPGGYTEAFF. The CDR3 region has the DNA TGTGCCATCCGGCCAGGGGGCTACACTGAAGCTTTCTTT.

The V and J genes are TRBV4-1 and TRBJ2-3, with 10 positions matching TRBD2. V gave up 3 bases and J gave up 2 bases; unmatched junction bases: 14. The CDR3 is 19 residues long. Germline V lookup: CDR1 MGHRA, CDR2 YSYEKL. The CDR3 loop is CASSQGGSRLAGNTDTQYF. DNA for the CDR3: TGCGCCAGCAGCCAGGGGGGATCGAGACTAGCGGGCAACACAGATACGCAGTATTTT.

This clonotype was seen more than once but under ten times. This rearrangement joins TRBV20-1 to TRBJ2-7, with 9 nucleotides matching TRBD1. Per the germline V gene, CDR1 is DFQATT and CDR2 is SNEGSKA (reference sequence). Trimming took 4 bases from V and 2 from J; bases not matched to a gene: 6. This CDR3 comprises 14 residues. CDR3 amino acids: CSANPGTGTYEQYF. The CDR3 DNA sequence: TGCAGTGCTAACCCGGGGACAGGGACCTACGAGCAGTACTTC.

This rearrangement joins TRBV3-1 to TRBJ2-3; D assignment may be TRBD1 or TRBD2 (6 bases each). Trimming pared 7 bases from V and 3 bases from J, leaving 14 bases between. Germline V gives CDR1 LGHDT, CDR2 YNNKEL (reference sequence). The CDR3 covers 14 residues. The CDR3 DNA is TGTGCCAGCACCCGCGGGACACCGACAGATACGCAGTATTTT. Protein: CASTRGTPTDTQYF.

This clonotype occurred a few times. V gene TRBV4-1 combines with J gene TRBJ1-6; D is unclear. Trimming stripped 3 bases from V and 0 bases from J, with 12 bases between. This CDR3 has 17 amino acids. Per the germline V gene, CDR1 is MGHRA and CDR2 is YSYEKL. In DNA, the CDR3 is TGCGCCAGCAGCCAGGGAGGGCTGAGCTCCTATAATTCACCCCTCCACTTT. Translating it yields CASSQGGLSSYNSPLHF.

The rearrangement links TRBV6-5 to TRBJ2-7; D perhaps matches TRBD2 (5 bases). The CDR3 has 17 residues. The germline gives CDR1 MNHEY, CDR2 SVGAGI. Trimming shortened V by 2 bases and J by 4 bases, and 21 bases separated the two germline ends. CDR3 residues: CASSYGFPGRGFYEQYF. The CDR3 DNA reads TGTGCCAGCAGTTACGGCTTCCCGGGCCGGGGTTTTTACGAGCAGTACTTC.

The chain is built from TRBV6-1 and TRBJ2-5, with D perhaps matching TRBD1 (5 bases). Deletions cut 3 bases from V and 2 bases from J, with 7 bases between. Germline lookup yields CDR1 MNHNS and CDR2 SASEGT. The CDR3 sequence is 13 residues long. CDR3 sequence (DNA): TGTGCCAGCAGTGAGACAGATCAAGAGACCCAGTACTTC. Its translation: CASSETDQETQYF.

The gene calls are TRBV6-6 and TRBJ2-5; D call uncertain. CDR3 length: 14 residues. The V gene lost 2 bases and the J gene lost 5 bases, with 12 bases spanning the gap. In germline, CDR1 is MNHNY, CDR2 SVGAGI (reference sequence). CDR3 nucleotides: TGTGCCAGCAGTTACAAACAGATTGAGGAGACCCAGTACTTC. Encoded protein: CASSYKQIEETQYF.

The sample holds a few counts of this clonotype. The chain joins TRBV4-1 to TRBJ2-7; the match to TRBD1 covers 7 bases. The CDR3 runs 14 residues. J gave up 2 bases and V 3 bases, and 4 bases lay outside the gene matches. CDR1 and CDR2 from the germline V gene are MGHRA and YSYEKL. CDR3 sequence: CASSHPGGAYEQYF. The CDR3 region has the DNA TGCGCCAGCAGCCACCCAGGGGGAGCCTACGAGCAGTACTTC.

The CDR3: CASLGSGTDTQYF. CDR3 in DNA: TGTGCCAGCCTAGGGTCTGGCACAGATACGCAGTATTTT. The V call is TRBV27, the J call TRBJ2-3; D remains unclear. The CDR3 extends over 13 amino acids. CDR1 and CDR2 (germline): MNHEY, SMNVEV (reference sequence). Trimming left V 8 bases short and J 1 base short, with 10 bases between.

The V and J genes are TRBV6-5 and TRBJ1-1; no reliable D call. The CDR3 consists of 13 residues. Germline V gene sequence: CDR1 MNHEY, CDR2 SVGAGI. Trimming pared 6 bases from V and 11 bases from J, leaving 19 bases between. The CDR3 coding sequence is TGTGCCAGCAGCCCACCTCTGACCCATCTCGCTTTCTTT. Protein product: CASSPPLTHLAFF.

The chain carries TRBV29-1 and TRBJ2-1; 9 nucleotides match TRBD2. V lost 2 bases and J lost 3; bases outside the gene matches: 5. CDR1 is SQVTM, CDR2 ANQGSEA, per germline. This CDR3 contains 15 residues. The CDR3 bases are TGCAGCGTTGAACCTCCAGCGGGGGGCTACAATGAGCAGTTCTTC. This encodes CSVEPPAGGYNEQFF.

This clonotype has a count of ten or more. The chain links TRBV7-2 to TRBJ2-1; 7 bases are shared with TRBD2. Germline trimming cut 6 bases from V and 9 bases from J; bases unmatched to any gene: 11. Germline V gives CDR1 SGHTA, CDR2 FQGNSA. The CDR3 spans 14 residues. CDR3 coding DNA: TGTGCCAGCAGGCCCTCAAATACGGGAGGTGAGCAGTTCTTC. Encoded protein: CASRPSNTGGEQFF.

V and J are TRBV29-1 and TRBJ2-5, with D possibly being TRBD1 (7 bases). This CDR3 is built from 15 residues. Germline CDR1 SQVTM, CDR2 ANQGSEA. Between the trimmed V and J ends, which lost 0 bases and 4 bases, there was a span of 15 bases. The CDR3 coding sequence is TGCAGCGTTGAAGATCTTGGGCAGGGGGGAGAGACCCAGTACTTC. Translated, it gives CSVEDLGQGGETQYF.

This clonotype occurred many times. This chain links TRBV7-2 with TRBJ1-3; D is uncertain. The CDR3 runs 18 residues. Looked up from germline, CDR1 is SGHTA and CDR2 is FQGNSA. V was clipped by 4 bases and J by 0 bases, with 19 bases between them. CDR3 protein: CASSYRPQKIVSGNTIYF. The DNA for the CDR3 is TGTGCCAGCAGCTACCGTCCTCAGAAAATAGTCTCTGGAAACACCATATATTTT.

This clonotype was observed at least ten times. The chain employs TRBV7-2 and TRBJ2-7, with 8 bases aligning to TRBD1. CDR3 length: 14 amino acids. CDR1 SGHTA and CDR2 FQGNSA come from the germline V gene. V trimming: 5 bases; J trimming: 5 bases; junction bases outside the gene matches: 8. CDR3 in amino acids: CASSPDRVGHEQYF. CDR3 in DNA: TGTGCCAGCAGCCCGGACAGGGTGGGCCACGAGCAGTACTTC.